The sequence of this T cell receptor beta chain was determined in a study of blood T cells in healthy people across ages. CDR1 is MNHEY and CDR2 is SVGAGI in the germline V gene. This CDR3 is built from 14 residues. Together with a sample-barcoded 5' primer, a J-beta primer mix was included in a second PCR lasting roughly 6 to 12 cycles. Tags on each cDNA molecule came from a template-switch adaptor with 12 random nucleotides. TCRdb redid the calling of the 5' RACE reads with MiXCR, one entry per CDR3 protein. In the table there are roughly 500,000 distinct CDR3 sequences, 24% of which are singletons. This clonotype has more than one count but fewer than ten. These data also formed part of another study, on T cells of mothers and their children. From that study: Three healthy Caucasian mothers and their six children donated. Amplification in the second PCR used the M1S primer, which added sample barcodes and 2-4 random nucleotides.

Sequences were obtained from blood. This clonotype was sampled from a boy aged 5 to 17 in good health. The chain links TRBV6-5 to TRBJ2-1; 13 nucleotides line up with TRBD2. CDR3 DNA sequence: TGTGCATCGAGACTAGCGGGAGGCAAGAATGAGCAGTTCTTC. It yields the protein CASRLAGGKNEQFF.